A selection of T cell receptor beta chains follows, all from one sample in a study of blood T cell repertoires in COVID-19. Sequencing used immunoSEQ multiplex PCR; TCRdb keeps in-frame clones, though not all of them. The sample lists a few hundred thousand clones, 87% occurring once. Sequenced: peripheral blood. Every receptor here comes from a woman in her late teens or twenties who had recovered from COVID-19. CDR3s include the opening cysteine and the closing phenylalanine or tryptophan. The D gene is left open where the match is weak. Clone size is shown for a subset of rows, as once, few, many or a class of expanded clone.

v_gene: TRBV2; abundance: -; d_gene: -; j_gene: TRBJ2-1; CDR3aa: CASSEAGQPYNEQFF; CDR3nt: TGTGCCAGCAGTGAAGCGGGGCAGCCCTACAATGAGCAGTTCTTC
v_gene: TRBV30; abundance: once; d_gene: -; j_gene: TRBJ1-4; CDR3aa: CAWRHRGDEKLFF; CDR3nt: TGTGCCTGGAGGCACCGGGGGGATGAAAAACTGTTTTTT
v_gene: TRBV30; abundance: -; d_gene: -; j_gene: TRBJ2-7; CDR3aa: CAWTVSYEQYF; CDR3nt: TGTGCCTGGACAGTATCCTACGAGCAGTACTTC
v_gene: TRBV11-2; abundance: once; d_gene: TRBD1; j_gene: TRBJ2-5; CDR3aa: CASSPTGGQGTVETQYF; CDR3nt: TGTGCCAGCAGTCCCACTGGGGGACAGGGGACTGTAGAGACCCAGTACTTC
v_gene: TRBV10-3; abundance: -; d_gene: -; j_gene: TRBJ2-1; CDR3aa: CAIGGTNEQFF; CDR3nt: TGTGCCATCGGAGGGACTAATGAGCAGTTCTTC
v_gene: TRBV5-1; abundance: -; d_gene: -; j_gene: TRBJ2-7; CDR3aa: CASSSISPYEQYF; CDR3nt: TGCGCCAGCAGTAGCATTTCCCCCTACGAGCAGTACTTC
v_gene: TRBV27; abundance: -; d_gene: TRBD1; j_gene: TRBJ1-1; CDR3aa: CASSFQTGSTEAFF; CDR3nt: TGTGCCAGCAGTTTCCAGACAGGGTCCACTGAAGCTTTCTTT
v_gene: TRBV5-1; abundance: -; d_gene: -; j_gene: TRBJ2-1; CDR3aa: CASSLQSEGEQFF; CDR3nt: TGCGCCAGCAGCTTACAGTCGGAAGGTGAGCAGTTCTTC
v_gene: TRBV19; abundance: once; d_gene: -; j_gene: TRBJ2-7; CDR3aa: CASSMSGTTQSYEQYF; CDR3nt: TGTGCCAGTAGTATGTCCGGGACAACCCAATCCTACGAGCAGTACTTC
v_gene: TRBV4-1; abundance: -; d_gene: TRBD1; j_gene: TRBJ2-2; CDR3aa: CASSQPDRELGELFF; CDR3nt: TGCGCCAGCAGCCAACCGGACAGGGAATTAGGGGAGCTGTTTTTT
v_gene: TRBV5-1; abundance: -; d_gene: TRBD1; j_gene: TRBJ1-2; CDR3aa: CASSLALTGTGEGYTF; CDR3nt: TGCGCCAGCAGCTTGGCCCTCACCGGGACAGGGGAGGGCTACACCTTC